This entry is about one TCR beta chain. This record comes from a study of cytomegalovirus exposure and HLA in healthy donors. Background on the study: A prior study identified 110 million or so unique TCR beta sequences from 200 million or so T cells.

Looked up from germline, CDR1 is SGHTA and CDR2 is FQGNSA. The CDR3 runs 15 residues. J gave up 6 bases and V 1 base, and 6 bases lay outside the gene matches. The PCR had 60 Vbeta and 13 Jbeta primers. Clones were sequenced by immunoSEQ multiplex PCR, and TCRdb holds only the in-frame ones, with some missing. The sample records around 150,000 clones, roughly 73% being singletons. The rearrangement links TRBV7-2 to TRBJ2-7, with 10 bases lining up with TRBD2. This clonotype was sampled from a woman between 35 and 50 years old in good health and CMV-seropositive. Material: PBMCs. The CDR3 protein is CASSLEASGSSEQYF. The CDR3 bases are TGTGCCAGCAGCTTAGAAGCTAGCGGGAGTTCCGAGCAGTACTTC.